This entry is about one TCR beta chain. From germline, CDR1 is KGHSH and CDR2 LQKENI. V lost 5 bases to trimming and J lost 1 base; unmatched junction nucleotides: 8. The CDR3 is made up of 18 amino acids. The data were taken from a study of blood T cell repertoires in COVID-19. Study details: The samples span acute and convalescent COVID-19 from the United States, Italy and Spain. Sources were T cells, B-cell-depleted T cells, or PBMCs; the material itself was cDNA or gDNA.

Per the original data handling: Amplification from reference gene primers served as the basis for estimated nucleated cell counts. Here immunoSEQ multiplex PCR was the method, and the copy in TCRdb shows in-frame clones only, minus some. Clone size and the V and J calls come from that table; the DNA yielded D and trimming. The top ten clones hold over 2% of a sample with 35,000 to 45,000 clones, over 75% of them seen once. This clonotype was sampled from a human donor in a cohort sampled during active COVID-19. The genes are TRBV18 and TRBJ2-1, with 13 nucleotides matching TRBD2. Sequenced: peripheral blood. The DNA for the CDR3 is TGTGCCAGCTCATTTCCAGGACTAGCGGGGGTGTCCTACAATGAGCAGTTCTTC. It encodes CASSFPGLAGVSYNEQFF.